This TCR beta chain was recovered during a study of Ad26.COV2.S vaccination and SARS-CoV-2 variants. Study-wide findings and caveats: There was reportedly substantial breadth in spike-specific CD8+ and CD4+ T cell responses after vaccination.

As to this clone: Its antigen remains unidentified.

The germline V gene encodes CDR1 PRHDT and CDR2 FYEKMQ (reference sequence). V lost 5 bases and J lost 3; bases outside the gene matches: 10. The CDR3 length is 16 residues. Generated by immunoSEQ multiplex PCR, the TCRdb table keeps only in-frame clones and is missing some. The sample lists 300,000 to 450,000 clones; 90% to 95% were seen once. The TCR sequence derives from a human donor who had recovered from COVID-19. The material was peripheral blood, obtained after recovery from COVID-19. The rearrangement joins TRBV13 to TRBJ2-7; 10 bases fit TRBD2. CDR3 protein: CASSKRPSGGHYEQYF. The CDR3 DNA is TGTGCCAGCAGCAAGCGGCCTAGCGGGGGACACTACGAGCAGTACTTC.